In this sample, the clone carrying this TCR beta chain turned up many times. Its specificity is not known. The source material, RNA transcripts, was used to amplify TCR beta CDR3 regions. The HTBI primer set served for first-round RT-PCR of the TCR CDR3. TCRdb independently ran MiXCR on the multiplex PCR reads; one entry per CDR3 protein. The data show about 350,000 distinct CDR3 sequences, roughly 18% seen once. The V gene lost 1 base and the J gene lost 4 bases, with 7 bases spanning the gap. The CDR3 loop spans 13 amino acids. The germline CDR1 and CDR2 sequences are MDHEN and SYDVKM. This record comes from a study of T cells in Graves' hyperthyroidism and ophthalmopathy. Study-wide results and caveats: Among clonotypes expanded in thyroid above 0.001, most were also found in blood.

Sequencing was carried out using blood. This receptor was obtained from a woman aged 35 to 49 with Graves' ophthalmopathy. The gene calls are TRBV28 and TRBJ1-1; D is perhaps TRBD1 (5 bases). The CDR3 loop is CASSLLGVTEAFF. CDR3 in DNA: TGTGCCAGCAGTTTATTGGGGGTCACTGAAGCTTTCTTT.